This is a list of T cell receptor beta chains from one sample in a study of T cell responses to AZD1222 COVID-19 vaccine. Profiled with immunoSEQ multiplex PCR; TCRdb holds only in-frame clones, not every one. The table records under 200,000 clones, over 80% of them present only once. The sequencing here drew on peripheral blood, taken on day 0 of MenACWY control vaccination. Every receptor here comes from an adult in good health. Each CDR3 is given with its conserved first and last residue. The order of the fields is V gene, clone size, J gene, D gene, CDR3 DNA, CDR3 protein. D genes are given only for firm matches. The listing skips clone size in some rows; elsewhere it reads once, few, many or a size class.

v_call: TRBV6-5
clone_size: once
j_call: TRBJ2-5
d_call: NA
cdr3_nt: TGTGCCAGCAGCAGGACAGTCCAAGAGACCCAGTACTTC
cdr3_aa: CASSRTVQETQYF

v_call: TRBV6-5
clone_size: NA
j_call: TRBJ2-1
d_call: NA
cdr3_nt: TGTGCCAGCACCCCCGGGACGACCTTGGATGAGCAGTTCTTC
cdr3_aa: CASTPGTTLDEQFF

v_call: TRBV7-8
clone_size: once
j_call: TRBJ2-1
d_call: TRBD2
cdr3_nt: TGTGCCAGCAGCTCCGAGGGCGGGACTAGATATGGCGATGAGCAGTTCTTC
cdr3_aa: CASSSEGGTRYGDEQFF

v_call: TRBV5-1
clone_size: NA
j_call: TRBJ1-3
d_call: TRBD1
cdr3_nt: TGCGCCAGCAGCCGAGGACAGGATTTCTCTGGAAACACCATATATTTT
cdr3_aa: CASSRGQDFSGNTIYF

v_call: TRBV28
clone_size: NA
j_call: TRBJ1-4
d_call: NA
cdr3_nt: TGTGCCAGCAGCGGACTGGGGAGTAATGAAAAACTGTTTTTT
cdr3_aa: CASSGLGSNEKLFF

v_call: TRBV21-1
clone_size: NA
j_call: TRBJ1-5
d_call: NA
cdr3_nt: TGTGCCAGCGACCGGGACAGTAGCAATCAGCCCCAGCATTTT
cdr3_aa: CASDRDSSNQPQHF

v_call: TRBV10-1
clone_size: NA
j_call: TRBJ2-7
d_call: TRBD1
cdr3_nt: TGCGCCAGCAGTGCGGGGGACAGGGATAACTACGAGCAGTACTTC
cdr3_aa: CASSAGDRDNYEQYF

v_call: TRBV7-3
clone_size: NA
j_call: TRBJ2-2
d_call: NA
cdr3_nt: TGTGCCAGCAGCTTCTCGAACACCGGGGAGCTGTTTTTT
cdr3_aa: CASSFSNTGELFF

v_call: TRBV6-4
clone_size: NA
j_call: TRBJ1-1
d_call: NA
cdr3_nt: TGTGCCAGCAGTGAGCAGCTGAACACTGAAGCTTTCTTT
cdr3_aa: CASSEQLNTEAFF

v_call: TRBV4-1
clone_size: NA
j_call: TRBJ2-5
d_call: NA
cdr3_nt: TGCGCCAGCAGCCAAGCGACAGAAGAGACCCAGTACTTC
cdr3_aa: CASSQATEETQYF

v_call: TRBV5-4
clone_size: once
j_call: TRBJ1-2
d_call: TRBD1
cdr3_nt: TGTGCCAGCAGAAACTTAAGGGACAGGGCGGAAGATGGCTACACCTTC
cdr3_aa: CASRNLRDRAEDGYTF

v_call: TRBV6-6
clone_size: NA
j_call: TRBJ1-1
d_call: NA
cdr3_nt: TGTGCCAGCACCCGGGGGTCTCAAGCTTTCTTT
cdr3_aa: CASTRGSQAFF

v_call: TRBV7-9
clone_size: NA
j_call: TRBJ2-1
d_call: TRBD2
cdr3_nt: TGTGCCAGCAGCTTAGGGGGACTAGCGTACAATGAGCAGTTCTTC
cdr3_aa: CASSLGGLAYNEQFF

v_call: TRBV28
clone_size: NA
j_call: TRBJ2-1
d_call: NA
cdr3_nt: TGTGCCAGCAGTTTAGGCCAGGGGTTGCGGTCGCTCAATGAGCAGTTCTTC
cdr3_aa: CASSLGQGLRSLNEQFF

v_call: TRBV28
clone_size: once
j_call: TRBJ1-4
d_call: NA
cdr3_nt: TGTGCCAGCAGTCCCGACAGCGATAATGAAAAACTGTTTTTT
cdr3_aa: CASSPDSDNEKLFF

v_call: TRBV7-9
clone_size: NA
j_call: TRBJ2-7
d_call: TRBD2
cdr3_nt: TGTGCCAGCAGCTTAGCTGAATCCTTAGCGGGAGGGCGGCCCTACGAGCAGTACTTC
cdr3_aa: CASSLAESLAGGRPYEQYF

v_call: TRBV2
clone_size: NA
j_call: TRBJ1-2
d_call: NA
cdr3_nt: TGTGCCAGCAGTGTTAAGGTCTCTGCCTATGGCTACACCTTC
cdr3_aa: CASSVKVSAYGYTF

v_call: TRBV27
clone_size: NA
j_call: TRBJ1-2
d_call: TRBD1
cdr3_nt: TGTGCCAGCAGCACCGGGACAGGGGTTCGCTATGGCTACACCTTC
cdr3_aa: CASSTGTGVRYGYTF

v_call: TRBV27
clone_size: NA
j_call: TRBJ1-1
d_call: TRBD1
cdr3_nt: TGTGCCAGCAGGAGGGACAGGGTGATGGCTACTGAAGCTTTCTTT
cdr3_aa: CASRRDRVMATEAFF

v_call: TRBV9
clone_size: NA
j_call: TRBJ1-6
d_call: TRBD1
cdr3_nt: TGTGCCAGCAGCGTCCGGGACAGGGACTCCTCACCCCTCCACTTT
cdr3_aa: CASSVRDRDSSPLHF

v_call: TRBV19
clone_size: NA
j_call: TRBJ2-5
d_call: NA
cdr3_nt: TGTGCCAGTAGTGCAAGAAAAGAGACCCAGTACTTC
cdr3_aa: CASSARKETQYF

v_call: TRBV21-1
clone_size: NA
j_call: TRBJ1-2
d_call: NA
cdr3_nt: TGTGCCAGCAGCAAAATGGGACAGGGGTCGGGCTACACCTTC
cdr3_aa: CASSKMGQGSGYTF

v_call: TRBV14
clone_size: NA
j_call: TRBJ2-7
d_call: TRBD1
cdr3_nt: TGTGCCAGCAGCTCCCGTTTTATGGGACAGACCTACGAGCAGTACTTC
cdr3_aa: CASSSRFMGQTYEQYF

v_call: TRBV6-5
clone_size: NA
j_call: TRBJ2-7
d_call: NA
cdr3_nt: TGTGCCAGCAGCGAGAGGGGCTTCGACGAGCAGTACTTC
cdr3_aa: CASSERGFDEQYF

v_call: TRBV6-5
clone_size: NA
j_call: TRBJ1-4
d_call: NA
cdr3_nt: TGTGCCAGCAGTTACCCAGACAGCCTGAATGAAAAACTGTTTTTT
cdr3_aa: CASSYPDSLNEKLFF

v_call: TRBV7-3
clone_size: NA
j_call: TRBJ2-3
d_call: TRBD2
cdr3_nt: TGTGCCAGCAGCCTCGGGGGGGCCCGAGATACGCAGTATTTT
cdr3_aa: CASSLGGARDTQYF

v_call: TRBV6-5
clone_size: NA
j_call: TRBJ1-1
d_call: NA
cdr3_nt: TGTGCCAGCAGCCGCCCGTCAGAGGTGAACACTGAAGCTTTCTTT
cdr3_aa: CASSRPSEVNTEAFF

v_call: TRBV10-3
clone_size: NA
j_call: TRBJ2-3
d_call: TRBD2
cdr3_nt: TGTGCCATCAGTCCCGGACTAGCGTACACAGATACGCAGTATTTT
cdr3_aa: CAISPGLAYTDTQYF

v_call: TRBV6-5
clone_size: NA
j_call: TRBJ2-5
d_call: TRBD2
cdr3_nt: TGTGCCAGCAGCTGGGGACTAGCGGGGGATGAGACCCAGTACTTC
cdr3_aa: CASSWGLAGDETQYF

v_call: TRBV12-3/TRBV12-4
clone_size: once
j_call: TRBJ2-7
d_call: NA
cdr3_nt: TGTGCCAGCAGTGACCCATTGAGCTACGAGCAGTACTTC
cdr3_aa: CASSDPLSYEQYF

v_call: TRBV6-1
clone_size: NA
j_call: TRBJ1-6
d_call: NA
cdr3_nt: TGTGCCAGCAGGGAAGGGGACCGCGGTTCACCCCTCCACTTT
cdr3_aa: CASREGDRGSPLHF

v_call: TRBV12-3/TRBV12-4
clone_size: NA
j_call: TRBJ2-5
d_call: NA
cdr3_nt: TGTGCCAGCAGTTTAGCGGGAGTGGAGACCCAGTACTTC
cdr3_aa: CASSLAGVETQYF

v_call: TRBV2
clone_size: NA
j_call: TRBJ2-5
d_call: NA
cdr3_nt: TGTGCCAGCTGGGGACTCAGTCCCTCTACAGTTGGCCAGTACTTC
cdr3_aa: CASWGLSPSTVGQYF

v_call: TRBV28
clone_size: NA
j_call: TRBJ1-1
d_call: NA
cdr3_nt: TGTGCCAGCAGTTTTTTGGGTGTGAACACTGAAGCTTTCTTT
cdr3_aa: CASSFLGVNTEAFF

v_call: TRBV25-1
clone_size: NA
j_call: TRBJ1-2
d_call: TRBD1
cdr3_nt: TGTGCCTGGGACAGCGCCTATGGCTACACCTTC
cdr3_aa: CAWDSAYGYTF

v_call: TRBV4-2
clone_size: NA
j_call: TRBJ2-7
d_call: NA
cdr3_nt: TGTGCCAGCAGCCAAGACCGGAGGGGGAGAGGAGCCTACGAGCAGTACTTC
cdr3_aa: CASSQDRRGRGAYEQYF

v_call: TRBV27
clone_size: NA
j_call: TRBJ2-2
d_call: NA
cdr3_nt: TGTGCCAGCAGTTTATCCGGCGGCAGGGTGGACACCGGGGAGCTGTTTTTT
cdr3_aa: CASSLSGGRVDTGELFF

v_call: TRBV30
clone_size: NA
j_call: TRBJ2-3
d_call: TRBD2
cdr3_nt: TGTGCCTGGACCGACGGGACTAGCAGCACAGATACGCAGTATTTT
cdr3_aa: CAWTDGTSSTDTQYF

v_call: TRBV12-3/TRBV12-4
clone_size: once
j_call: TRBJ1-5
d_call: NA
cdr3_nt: TGTGCCAGCACCACTCGGGGGTTGCAGCCCCAGCATTTT
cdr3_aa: CASTTRGLQPQHF

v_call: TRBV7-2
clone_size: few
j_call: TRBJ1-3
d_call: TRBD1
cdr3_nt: TGTGCCAGCAGTTCTACAGGGGCGGGAAACACCATATATTTT
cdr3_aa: CASSSTGAGNTIYF

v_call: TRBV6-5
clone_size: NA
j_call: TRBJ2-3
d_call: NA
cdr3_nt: TGTGCCGCGGGGCTTGGAAGGGGGGATACGCAGTATTTT
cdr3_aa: CAAGLGRGDTQYF

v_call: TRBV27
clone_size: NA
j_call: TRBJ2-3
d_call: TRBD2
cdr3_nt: TGTGCCAGCAGTTTAAGGCTAGCGGGGACAGATACGCAGTATTTT
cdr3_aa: CASSLRLAGTDTQYF

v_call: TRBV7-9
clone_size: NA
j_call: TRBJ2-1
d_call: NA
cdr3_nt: TGTGCCAGCACCCACAATGGCCCGGGATACAATGAGCAGTTCTTC
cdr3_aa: CASTHNGPGYNEQFF

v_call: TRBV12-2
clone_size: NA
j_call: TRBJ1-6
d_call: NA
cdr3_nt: TGTGCAAGTCGCTCACAGGGGGTCTATTCACCCCTCCACTTT
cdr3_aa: CASRSQGVYSPLHF

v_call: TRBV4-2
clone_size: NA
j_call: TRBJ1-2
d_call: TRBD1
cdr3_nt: TGTGCCAGCAGCCCCCGGACAGGGGATATGGATGGCTACACCTTC
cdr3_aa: CASSPRTGDMDGYTF

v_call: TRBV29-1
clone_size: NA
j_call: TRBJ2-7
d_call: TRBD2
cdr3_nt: TGCAGCGTTGAAGGCACTAGCGGGAGTTACGAGCAGTACTTC
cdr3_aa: CSVEGTSGSYEQYF

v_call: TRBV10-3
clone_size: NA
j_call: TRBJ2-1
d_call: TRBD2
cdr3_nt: TGTGCCATCAGTGAGGGACTAGCGGGGGGAAATGAGCAGTTCTTC
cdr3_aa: CAISEGLAGGNEQFF

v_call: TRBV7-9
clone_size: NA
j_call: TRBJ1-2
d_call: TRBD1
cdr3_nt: TGTGCCAGCAGCTTCTTGGACAGGGATTATGGCTACACCTTC
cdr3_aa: CASSFLDRDYGYTF

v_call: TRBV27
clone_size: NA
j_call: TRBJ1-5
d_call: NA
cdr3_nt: TGTGCCAGCGGGGCGGATAGCAATCAGCCCCAGCATTTT
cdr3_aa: CASGADSNQPQHF

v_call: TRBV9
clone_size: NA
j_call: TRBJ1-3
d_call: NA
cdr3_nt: TGTGCCAGCAGCGTAGGCACCTCTGGAAACACCATATATTTT
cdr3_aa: CASSVGTSGNTIYF

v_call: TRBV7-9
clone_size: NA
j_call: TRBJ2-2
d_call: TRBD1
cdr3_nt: TGTGCCAGCAGCAAGCGGACAGGGCTGCTGGGGGAGCTGTTTTTT
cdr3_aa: CASSKRTGLLGELFF

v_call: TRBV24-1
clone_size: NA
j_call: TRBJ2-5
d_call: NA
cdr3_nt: TGTGCCACCAGTGATCGGCGGGCACAAGAGACCCAGTACTTC
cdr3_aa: CATSDRRAQETQYF

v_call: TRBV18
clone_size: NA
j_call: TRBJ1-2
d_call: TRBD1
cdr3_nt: TGTGCCAGCTCACCAGGGACAGACCTAAGCGGCTACACCTTC
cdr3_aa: CASSPGTDLSGYTF

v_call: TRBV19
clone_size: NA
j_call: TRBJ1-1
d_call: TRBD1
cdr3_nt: TGTGCCAGTACCCAGACAGGGGTTACTGAAGCTTTCTTT
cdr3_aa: CASTQTGVTEAFF